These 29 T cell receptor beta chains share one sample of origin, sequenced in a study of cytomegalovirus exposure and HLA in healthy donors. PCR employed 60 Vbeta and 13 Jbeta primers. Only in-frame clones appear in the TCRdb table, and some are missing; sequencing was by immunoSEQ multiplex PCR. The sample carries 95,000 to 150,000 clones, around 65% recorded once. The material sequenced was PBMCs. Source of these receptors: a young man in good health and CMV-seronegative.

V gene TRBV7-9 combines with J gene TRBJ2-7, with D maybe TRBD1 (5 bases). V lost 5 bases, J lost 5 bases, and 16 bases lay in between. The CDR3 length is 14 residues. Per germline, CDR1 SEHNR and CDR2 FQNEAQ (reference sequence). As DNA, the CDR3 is TGTGCCAGCAGCCTCGACAGACGGTCCGACGAGCAGTACTTC. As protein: CASSLDRRSDEQYF.

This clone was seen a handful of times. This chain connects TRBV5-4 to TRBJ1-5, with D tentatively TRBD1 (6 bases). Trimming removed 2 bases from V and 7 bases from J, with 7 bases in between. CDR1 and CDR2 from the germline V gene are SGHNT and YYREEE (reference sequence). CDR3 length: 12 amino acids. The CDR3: CASSLQGQPQHF. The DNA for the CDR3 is TGTGCCAGCAGCTTACAGGGACAGCCCCAGCATTTT.

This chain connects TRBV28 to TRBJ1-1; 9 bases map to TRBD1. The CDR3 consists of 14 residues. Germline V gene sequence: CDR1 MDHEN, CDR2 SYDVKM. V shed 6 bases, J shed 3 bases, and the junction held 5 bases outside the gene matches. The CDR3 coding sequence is TGTGCCAGCAGGACGGACAGGGGATACACTGAAGCTTTCTTT. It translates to CASRTDRGYTEAFF.

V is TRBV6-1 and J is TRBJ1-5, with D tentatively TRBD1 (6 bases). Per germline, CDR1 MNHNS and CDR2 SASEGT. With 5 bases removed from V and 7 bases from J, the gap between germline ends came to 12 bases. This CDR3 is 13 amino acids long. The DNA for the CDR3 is TGTGCCAGCAGTAACAGGGAAGGGCAGCCCCAGCATTTT. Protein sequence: CASSNREGQPQHF.

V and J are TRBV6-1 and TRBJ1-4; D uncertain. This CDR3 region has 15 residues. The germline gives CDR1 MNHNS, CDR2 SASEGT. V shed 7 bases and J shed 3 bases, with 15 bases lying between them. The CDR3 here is CASTWAGVSNEKLFF. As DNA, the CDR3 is TGTGCCAGCACCTGGGCCGGGGTATCTAATGAAAAACTGTTTTTT.

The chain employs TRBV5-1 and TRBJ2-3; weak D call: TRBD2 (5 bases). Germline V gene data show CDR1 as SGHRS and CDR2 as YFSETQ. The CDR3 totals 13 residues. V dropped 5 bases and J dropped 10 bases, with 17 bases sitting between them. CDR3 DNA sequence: TGCGCCAGCAGACGCGAGGAGGTTGGGTCGCAGTATTTT. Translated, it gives CASRREEVGSQYF.

For the CDR3, the DNA is TGTGCCACCAGCTTAGGGACAGGGGTTAACGAGCAGTACTTC. Protein: CATSLGTGVNEQYF. The V call is TRBV15, the J call TRBJ2-7; 10 nucleotides line up with TRBD1. With V trimmed by 5 bases and J by 5 bases, 6 bases remained unmatched. CDR1 and CDR2 (germline): LNHNV, YYDKDF (reference sequence). This CDR3 comprises 14 residues.

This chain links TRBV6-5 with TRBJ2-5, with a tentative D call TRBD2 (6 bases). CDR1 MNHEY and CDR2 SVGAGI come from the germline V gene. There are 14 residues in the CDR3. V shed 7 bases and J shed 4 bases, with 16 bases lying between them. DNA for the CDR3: TGTGCCAGCAACCCCGTGGGGGGTCGAGAGACCCAGTACTTC. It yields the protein CASNPVGGRETQYF.

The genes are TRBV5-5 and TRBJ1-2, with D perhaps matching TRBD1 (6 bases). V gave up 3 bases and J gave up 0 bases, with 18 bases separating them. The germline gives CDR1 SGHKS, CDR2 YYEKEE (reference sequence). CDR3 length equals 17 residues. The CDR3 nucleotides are TGTGCCAGCAGCTCCTACCCGGGACATCAGCCTAACTATGGCTACACCTTC. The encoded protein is CASSSYPGHQPNYGYTF.

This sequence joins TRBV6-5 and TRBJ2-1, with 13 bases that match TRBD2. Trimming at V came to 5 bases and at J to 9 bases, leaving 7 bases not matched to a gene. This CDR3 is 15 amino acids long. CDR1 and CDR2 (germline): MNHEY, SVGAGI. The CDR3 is CASSRGLAGESEQFF. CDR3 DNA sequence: TGTGCCAGCAGTCGAGGACTAGCGGGAGAAAGTGAGCAGTTCTTC.

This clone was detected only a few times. The CDR3 nucleotides read TGTGCCTGGAGTGGACCCCGAGGGGGCGAGGGCTACACCTTC. Protein product: CAWSGPRGGEGYTF. The chain joins TRBV30 to TRBJ1-2, with 7 bases aligning to TRBD1. CDR1 is GTSNPN, CDR2 SVGIG, per germline (reference sequence). The ends lost 1 base at V and 8 bases at J; junction bases unmatched: 10. This CDR3 spans 14 amino acids. Full variable domain (rest looked up from reference TRBV30 and TRBJ1-2): SQTIHQWPATLVQPVGSPLSLECTVEGTSNPNLYWYRQAAGRGLQLLFYSVGIGQISSEVPQNLSASRPQDRQFILSSKKLLLSDSGFYLCAWSGPRGGEGYTFGSGTRLTVV.

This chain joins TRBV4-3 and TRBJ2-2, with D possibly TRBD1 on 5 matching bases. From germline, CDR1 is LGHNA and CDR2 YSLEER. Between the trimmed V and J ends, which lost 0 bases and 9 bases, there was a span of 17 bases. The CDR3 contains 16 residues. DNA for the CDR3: TGCGCCAGCAGCCAAGATGTCGCAGGGATTTCCAGGGAGCTGTTTTTT. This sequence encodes CASSQDVAGISRELFF.

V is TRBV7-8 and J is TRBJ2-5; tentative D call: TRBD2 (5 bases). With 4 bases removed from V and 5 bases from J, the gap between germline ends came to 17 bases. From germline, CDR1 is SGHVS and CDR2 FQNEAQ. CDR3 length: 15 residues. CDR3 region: CASSSPGDPGETQYF. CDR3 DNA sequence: TGTGCCAGCAGCTCGCCGGGCGACCCGGGGGAGACCCAGTACTTC.

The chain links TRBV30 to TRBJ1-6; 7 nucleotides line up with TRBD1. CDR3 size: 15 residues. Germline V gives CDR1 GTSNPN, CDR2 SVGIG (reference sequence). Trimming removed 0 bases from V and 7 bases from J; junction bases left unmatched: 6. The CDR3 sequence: CAWSVRQGHNSPLHF. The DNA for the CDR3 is TGTGCCTGGAGTGTACGACAGGGACACAATTCACCCCTCCACTTT.

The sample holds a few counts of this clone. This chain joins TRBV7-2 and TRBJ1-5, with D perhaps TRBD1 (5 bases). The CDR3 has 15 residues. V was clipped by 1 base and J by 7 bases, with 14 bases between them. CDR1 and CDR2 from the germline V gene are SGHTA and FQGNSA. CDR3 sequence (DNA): TGTGCCAGCAGCTTAGTGTTCGGGGGGGACCAGCCCCAGCATTTT. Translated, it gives CASSLVFGGDQPQHF.

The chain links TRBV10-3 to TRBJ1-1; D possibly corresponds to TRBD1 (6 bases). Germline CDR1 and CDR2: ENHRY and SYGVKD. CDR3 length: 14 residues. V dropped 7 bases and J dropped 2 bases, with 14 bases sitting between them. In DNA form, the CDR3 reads TGTGCCATCACCCCTGACAGGACCAACACTGAAGCTTTCTTT. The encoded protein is CAITPDRTNTEAFF.

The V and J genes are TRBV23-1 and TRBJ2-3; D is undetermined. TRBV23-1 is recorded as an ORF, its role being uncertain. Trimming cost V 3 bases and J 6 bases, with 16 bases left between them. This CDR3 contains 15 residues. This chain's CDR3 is CASSHPRPRPDTQYF. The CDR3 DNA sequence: TGCGCCAGCAGTCACCCGCGGCCGAGGCCCGATACGCAGTATTTT.

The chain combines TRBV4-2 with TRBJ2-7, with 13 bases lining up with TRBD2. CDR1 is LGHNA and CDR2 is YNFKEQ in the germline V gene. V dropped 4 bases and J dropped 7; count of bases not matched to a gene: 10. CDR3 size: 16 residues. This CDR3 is CASSPALLAGGREQYF. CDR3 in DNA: TGTGCCAGCAGCCCCGCCTTACTAGCGGGAGGGCGAGAGCAGTACTTC.

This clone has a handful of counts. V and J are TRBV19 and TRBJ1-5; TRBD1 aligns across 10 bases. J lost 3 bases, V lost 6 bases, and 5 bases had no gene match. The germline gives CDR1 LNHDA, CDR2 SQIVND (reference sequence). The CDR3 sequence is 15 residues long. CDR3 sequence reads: CASRTGQGFNQPQHF. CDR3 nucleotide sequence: TGTGCCAGTAGGACGGGACAGGGGTTCAATCAGCCCCAGCATTTT. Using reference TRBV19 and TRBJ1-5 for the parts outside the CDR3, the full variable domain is DGGITQSPKYLFRKEGQNVTLSCEQNLNHDAMYWYRQDPGQGLRLIYYSQIVNDFQKGDIAEGYSVSREKKESFPLTVTSAQKNPTAFYLCASRTGQGFNQPQHFGDGTRLSIL.

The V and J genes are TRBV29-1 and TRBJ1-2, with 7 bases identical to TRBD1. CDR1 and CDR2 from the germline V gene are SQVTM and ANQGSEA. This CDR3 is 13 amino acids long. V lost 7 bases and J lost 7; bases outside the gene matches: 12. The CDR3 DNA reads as TGCAGCGCCAGACAGGTCACAGGGGCTGGCTACACCTTC. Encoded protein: CSARQVTGAGYTF.

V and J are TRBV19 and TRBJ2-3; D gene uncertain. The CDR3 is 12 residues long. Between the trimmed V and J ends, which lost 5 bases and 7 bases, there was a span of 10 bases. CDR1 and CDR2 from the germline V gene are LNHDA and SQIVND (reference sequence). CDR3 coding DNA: TGTGCCAGTAGTGCGAGATCTCATACGCAGTATTTT. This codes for CASSARSHTQYF.

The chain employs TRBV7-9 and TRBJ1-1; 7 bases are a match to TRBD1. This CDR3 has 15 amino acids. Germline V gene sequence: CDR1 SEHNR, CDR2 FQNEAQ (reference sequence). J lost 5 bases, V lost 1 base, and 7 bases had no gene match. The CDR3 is CASSLVTGMGTEAFF. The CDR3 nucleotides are TGTGCCAGCAGCTTAGTGACAGGGATGGGAACTGAAGCTTTCTTT.

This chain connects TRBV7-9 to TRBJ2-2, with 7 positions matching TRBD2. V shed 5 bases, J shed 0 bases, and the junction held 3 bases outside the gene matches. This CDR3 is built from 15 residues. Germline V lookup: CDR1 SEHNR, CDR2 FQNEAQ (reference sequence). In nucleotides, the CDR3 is TGTGCCAGCAGCCCCAGCGGGGCGAACACCGGGGAGCTGTTTTTT. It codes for CASSPSGANTGELFF.

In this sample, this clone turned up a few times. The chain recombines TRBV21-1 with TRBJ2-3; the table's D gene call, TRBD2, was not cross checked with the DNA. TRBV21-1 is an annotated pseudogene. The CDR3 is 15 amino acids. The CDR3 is CASSFSGSEADTQYF. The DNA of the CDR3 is TGTGCCAGCAGTTTTAGCGGGAGTGAGGCAGATACGCAGTATTTT.

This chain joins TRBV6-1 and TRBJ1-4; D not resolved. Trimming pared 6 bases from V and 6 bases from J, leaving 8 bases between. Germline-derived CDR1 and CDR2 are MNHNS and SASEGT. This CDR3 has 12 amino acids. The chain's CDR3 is CASSGRDEKLFF. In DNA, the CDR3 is TGTGCCAGCAGCGGGAGGGATGAAAAACTGTTTTTT.

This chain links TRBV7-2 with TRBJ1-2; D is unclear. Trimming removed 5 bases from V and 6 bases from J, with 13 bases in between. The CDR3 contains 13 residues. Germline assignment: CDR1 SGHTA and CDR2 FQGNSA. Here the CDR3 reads CASSPRQWDGYTF. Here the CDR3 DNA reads TGTGCCAGCAGCCCCCGACAATGGGATGGCTACACCTTC.

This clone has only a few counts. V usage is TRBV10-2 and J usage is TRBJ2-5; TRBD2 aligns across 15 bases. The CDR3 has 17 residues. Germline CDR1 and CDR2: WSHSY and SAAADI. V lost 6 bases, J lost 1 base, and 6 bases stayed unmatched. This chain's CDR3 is CASRNGLAGGLQETQYF. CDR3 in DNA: TGCGCCAGCAGAAATGGACTAGCGGGAGGGCTCCAAGAGACCCAGTACTTC.

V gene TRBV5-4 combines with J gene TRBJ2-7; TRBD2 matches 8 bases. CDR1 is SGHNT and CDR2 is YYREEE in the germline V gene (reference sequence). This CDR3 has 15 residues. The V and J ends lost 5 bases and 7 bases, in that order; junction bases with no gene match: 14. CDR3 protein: CASSWTSTQGWEQYF. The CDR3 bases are TGTGCCAGCAGTTGGACTAGCACACAGGGCTGGGAGCAGTACTTC.

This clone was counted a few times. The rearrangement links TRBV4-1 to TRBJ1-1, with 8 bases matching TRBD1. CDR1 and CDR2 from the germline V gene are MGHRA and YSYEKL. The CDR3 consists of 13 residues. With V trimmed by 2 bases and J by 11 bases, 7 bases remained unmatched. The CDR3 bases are TGCGCCAGCAGCCAAATGGCGACAGGGGTCGCTTTCTTT. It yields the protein CASSQMATGVAFF.